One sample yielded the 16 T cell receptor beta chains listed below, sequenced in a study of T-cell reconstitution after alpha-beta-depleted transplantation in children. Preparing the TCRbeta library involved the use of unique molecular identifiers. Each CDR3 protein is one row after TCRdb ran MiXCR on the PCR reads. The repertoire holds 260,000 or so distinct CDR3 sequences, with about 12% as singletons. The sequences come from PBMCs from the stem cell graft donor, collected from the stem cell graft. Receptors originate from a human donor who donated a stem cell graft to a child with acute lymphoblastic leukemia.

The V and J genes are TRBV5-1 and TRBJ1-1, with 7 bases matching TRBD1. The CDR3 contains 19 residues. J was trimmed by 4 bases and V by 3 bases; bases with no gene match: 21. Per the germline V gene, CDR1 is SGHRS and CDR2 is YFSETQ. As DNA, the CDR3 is TGCGCCAGCAGCTCCCTAAAGCCCGACAGGGACAAGGTAGGCACTGAAGCTTTCTTT. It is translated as CASSSLKPDRDKVGTEAFF. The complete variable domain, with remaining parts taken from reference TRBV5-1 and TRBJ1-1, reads KAGVTQTPRYLIKTRGQQVTLSCSPISGHRSVSWYQQTPGQGLQFLFEYFSETQRNKGNFPGRFSGRQFSNSRSEMNVSTLELGDSALYLCASSSLKPDRDKVGTEAFFGQGTRLTVV.

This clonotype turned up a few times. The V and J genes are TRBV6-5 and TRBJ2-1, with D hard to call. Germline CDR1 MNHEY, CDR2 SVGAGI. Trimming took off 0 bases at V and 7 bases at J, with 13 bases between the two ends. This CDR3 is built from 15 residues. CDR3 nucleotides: TGTGCCAGCAGTTACTCGTTTACAGACCCTAATGAGCAGTTCTTC. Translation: CASSYSFTDPNEQFF.

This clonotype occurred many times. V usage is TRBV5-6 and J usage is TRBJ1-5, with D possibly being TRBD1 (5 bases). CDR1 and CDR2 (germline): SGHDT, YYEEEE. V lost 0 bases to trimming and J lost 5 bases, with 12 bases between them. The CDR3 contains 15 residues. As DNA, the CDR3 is TGTGCCAGCAGCTTGGCCCAGGCGGGGGATCAGCCCCAGCATTTT. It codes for CASSLAQAGDQPQHF.

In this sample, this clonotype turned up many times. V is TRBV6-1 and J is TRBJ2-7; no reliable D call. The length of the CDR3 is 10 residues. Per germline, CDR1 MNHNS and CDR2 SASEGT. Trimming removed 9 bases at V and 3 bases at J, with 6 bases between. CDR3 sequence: CASKLYEQYF. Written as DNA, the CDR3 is TGTGCCAGTAAACTCTACGAGCAGTACTTC.

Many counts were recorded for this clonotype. The CDR3 region is CASSARGTIGEKLFF. CDR3 nucleotide sequence: TGTGCCAGCAGCGCCAGGGGGACAATCGGTGAAAAACTGTTTTTT. This sequence joins TRBV7-9 and TRBJ1-4; TRBD1 matches 7 bases. This CDR3 region has 15 residues. Germline V gives CDR1 SEHNR, CDR2 FQNEAQ (reference sequence). J was trimmed by 7 bases and V by 5 bases; bases with no gene match: 10.

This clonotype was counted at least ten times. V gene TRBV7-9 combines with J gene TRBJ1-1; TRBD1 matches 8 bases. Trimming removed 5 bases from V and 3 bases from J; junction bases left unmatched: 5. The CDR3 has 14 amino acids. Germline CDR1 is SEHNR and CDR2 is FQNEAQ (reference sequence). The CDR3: CASSVNRGDTEAFF. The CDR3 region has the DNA TGTGCCAGCAGCGTCAACAGGGGGGACACTGAAGCTTTCTTT.

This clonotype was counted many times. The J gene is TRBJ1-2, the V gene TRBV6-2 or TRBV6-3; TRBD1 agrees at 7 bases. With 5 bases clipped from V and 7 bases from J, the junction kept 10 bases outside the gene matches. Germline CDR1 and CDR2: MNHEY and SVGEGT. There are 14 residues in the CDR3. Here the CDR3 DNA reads TGTGCCAGCAGTGAGGACGGGACAGTATCTGGCTACACCTTC. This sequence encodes CASSEDGTVSGYTF.

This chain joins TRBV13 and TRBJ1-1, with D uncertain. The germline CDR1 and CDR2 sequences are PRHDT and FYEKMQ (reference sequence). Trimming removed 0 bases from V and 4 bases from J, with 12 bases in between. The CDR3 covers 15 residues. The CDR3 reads CASSLGTERGTEAFF. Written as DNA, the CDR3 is TGTGCCAGCAGCTTAGGGACCGAACGGGGCACTGAAGCTTTCTTT.

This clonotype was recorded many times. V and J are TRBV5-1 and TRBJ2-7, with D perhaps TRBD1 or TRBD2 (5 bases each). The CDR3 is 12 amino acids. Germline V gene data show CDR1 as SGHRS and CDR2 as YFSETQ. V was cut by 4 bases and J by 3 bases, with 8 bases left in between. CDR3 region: CASSGDLYEQYF. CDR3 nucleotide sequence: TGCGCCAGCAGCGGGGACCTCTACGAGCAGTACTTC.

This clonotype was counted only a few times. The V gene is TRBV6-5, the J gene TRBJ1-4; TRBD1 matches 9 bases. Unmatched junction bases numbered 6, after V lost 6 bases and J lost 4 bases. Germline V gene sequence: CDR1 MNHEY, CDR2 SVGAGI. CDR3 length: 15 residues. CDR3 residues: CASSGGTGFNEKLFF. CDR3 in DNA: TGTGCCAGCAGCGGGGGGACAGGGTTTAATGAAAAACTGTTTTTT.

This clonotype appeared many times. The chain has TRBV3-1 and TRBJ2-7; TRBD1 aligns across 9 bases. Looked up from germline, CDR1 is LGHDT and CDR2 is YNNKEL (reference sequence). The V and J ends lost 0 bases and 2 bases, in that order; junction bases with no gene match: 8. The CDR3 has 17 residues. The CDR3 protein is CASSQDLFGQGTYEQYF. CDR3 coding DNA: TGTGCCAGCAGCCAAGATCTATTCGGACAGGGGACCTACGAGCAGTACTTC.

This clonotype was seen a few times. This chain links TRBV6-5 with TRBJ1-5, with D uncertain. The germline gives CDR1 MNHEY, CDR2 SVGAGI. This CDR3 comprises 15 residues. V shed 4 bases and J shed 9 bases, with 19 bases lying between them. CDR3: CASSSFIGRDGPQHF. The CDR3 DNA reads TGTGCCAGCAGTTCCTTCATAGGGCGTGATGGGCCCCAGCATTTT.

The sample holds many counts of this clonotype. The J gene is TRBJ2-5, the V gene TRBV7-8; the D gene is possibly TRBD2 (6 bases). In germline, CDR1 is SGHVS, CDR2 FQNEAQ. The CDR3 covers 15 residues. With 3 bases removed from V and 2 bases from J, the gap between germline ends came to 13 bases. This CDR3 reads CASSFIAGSQETQYF. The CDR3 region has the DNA TGTGCCAGCAGCTTCATTGCGGGGAGTCAAGAGACCCAGTACTTC.

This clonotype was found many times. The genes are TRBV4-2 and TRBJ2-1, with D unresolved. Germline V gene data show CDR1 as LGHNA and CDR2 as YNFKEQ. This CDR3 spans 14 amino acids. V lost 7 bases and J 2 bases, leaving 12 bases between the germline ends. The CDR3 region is CASNEEMTYNEQFF. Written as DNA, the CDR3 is TGTGCCAGCAATGAGGAGATGACCTACAATGAGCAGTTCTTC.

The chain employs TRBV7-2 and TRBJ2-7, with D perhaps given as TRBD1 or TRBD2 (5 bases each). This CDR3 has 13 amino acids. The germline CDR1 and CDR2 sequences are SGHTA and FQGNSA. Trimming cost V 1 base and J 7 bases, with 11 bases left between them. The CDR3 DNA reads TGTGCCAGCAGCTTAGGGGGCACGGGGGAGCAGTACTTC. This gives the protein CASSLGGTGEQYF. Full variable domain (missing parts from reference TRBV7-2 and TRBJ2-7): GAGVSQSPSNKVTEKGKDVELRCDPISGHTALYWYRQSLGQGLEFLIYFQGNSAPDKSGLPSDRFSAERTGGSVSTLTIQRTQQEDSAVYLCASSLGGTGEQYFGPGTRLTVT.

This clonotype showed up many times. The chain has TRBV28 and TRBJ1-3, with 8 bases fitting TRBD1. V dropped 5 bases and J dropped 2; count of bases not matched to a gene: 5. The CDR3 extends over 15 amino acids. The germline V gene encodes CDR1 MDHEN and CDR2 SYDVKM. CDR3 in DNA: TGTGCCAGCAGTCCGACAGGGGCGACTGGAAACACCATATATTTT. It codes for CASSPTGATGNTIYF.